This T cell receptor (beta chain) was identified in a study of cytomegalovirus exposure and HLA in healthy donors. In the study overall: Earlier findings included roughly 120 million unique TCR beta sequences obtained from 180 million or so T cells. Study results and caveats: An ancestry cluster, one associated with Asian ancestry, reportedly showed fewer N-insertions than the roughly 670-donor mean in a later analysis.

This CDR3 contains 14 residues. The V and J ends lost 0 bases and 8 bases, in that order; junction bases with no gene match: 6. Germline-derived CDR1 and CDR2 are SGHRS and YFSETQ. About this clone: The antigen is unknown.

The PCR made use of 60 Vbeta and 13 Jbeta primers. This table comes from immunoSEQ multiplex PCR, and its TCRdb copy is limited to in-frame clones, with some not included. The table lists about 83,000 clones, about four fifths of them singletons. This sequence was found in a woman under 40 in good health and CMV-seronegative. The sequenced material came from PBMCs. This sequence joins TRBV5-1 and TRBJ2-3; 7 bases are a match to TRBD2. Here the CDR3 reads CASSLAVSGGTQYF. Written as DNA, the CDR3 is TGCGCCAGCAGCTTGGCCGTTTCGGGGGGTACGCAGTATTTT.